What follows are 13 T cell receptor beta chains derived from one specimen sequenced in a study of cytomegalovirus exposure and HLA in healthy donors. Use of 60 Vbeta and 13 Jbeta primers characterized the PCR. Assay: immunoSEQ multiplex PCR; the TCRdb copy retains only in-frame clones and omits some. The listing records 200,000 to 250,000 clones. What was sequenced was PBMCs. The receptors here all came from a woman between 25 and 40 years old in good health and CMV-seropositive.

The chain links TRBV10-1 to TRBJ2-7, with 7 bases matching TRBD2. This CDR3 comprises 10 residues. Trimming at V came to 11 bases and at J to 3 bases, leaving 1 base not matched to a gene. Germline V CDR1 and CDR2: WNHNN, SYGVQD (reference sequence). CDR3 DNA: TGCGCCGGGGGGGTCTACGAGCAGTACTTC. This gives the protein CAGGVYEQYF.

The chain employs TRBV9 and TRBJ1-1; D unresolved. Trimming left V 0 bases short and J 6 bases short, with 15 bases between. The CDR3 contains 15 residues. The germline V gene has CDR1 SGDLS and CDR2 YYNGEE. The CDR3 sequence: CASSVEPGAGSEAFF. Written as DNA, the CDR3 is TGTGCCAGCAGCGTAGAACCGGGTGCCGGTTCTGAAGCTTTCTTT.

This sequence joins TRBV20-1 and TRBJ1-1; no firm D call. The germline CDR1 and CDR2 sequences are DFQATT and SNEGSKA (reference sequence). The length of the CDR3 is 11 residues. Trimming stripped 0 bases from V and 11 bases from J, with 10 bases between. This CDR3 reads CSARDDNWAFF. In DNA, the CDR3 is TGCAGTGCTAGAGATGACAACTGGGCTTTCTTT.

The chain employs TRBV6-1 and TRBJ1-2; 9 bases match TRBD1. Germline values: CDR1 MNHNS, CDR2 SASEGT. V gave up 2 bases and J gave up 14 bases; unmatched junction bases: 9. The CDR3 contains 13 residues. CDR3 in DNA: TGTGCCAGCAGTGAAAACAGGGGGCCGATAAGGACCTTC. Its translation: CASSENRGPIRTF.

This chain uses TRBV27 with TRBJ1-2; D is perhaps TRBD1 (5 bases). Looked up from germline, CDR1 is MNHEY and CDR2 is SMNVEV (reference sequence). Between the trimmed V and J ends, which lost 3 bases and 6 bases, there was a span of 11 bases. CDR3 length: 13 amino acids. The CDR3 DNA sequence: TGTGCCAGCAGTTTCTCGGGAGGGGATGGCTACACCTTC. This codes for CASSFSGGDGYTF.

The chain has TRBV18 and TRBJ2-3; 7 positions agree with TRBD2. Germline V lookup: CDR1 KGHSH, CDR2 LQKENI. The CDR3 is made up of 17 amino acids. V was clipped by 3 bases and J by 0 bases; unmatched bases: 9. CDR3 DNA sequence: TGTGCCAGCTCACCGTCGACTAGCTATTCTAGCACAGATACGCAGTATTTT. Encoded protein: CASSPSTSYSSTDTQYF.

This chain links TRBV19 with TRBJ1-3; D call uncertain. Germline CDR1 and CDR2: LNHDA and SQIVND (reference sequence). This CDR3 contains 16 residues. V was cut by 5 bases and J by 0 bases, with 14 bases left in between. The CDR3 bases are TGTGCCAGTAGTGAGTGGGTTGGGAGCTCTGGAAACACCATATATTTT. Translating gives CASSEWVGSSGNTIYF.

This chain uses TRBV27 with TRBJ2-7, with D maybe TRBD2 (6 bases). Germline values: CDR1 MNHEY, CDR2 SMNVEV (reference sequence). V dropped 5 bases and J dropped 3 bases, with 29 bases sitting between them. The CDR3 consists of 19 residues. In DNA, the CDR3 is TGTGCCAGCAGTCCTCATCGCGGGAAATGGGGTTTAGAGGACTACGAGCAGTACTTC. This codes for CASSPHRGKWGLEDYEQYF.

The CDR3, as DNA: TGCGCCAGCAGCCCCCAGGTAGTAATTGATGAGCAGTTCTTC. Translation: CASSPQVVIDEQFF. This chain connects TRBV5-1 to TRBJ2-1; D remains unclear. CDR1 and CDR2 (germline): SGHRS, YFSETQ. The CDR3 is made up of 14 amino acids. The V and J ends lost 4 bases and 8 bases respectively, with 16 bases between them.

The CDR3 DNA sequence: TGTGCCAGCAGCACCCTGGGGAGCGGGAGGGCCAATGAGCAGTTCTTC. The encoded protein is CASSTLGSGRANEQFF. The V gene is TRBV9, the J gene TRBJ2-1; TRBD2 matches at 10 bases. Germline trimming cut 4 bases from V and 6 bases from J; bases unmatched to any gene: 10. Germline loops: CDR1 SGDLS, CDR2 YYNGEE. This CDR3 has 16 amino acids.

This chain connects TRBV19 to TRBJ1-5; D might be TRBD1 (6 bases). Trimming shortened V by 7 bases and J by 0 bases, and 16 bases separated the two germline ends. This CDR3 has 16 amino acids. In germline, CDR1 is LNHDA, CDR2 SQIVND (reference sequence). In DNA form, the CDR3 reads TGTGCCAGTACCGGCAGGGGCTACTATAGCAATCAGCCCCAGCATTTT. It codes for CASTGRGYYSNQPQHF.

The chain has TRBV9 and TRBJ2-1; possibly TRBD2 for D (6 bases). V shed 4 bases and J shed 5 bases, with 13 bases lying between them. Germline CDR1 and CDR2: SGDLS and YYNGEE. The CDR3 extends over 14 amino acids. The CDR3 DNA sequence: TGTGCCAGCAGCACCCCCGGGACTCACAATGAGCAGTTCTTC. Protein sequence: CASSTPGTHNEQFF. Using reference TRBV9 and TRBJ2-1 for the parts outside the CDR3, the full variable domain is DSGVTQTPKHLITATGQRVTLRCSPRSGDLSVYWYQQSLDQGLQFLIQYYNGEERAKGNILERFSAQQFPDLHSELNLSSLELGDSALYFCASSTPGTHNEQFFGPGTRLTVL.

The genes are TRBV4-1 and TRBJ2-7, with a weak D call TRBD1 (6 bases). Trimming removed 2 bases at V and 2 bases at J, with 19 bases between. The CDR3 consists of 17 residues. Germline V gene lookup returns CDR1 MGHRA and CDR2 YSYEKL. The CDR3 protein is CASSQPYREIRTYEQYF. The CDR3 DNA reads TGCGCCAGCAGCCAACCCTACAGGGAGATTAGAACCTACGAGCAGTACTTC.